This T cell receptor (beta chain) was captured in a study of control samples from healthy donors and cancer patients. Produced via immunoSEQ multiplex PCR; TCRdb's table is partial and in-frame only. The sample shows about 85,000 clones, 90% of them seen only once. Trimming shortened V by 6 bases and J by 3 bases, and 16 bases separated the two germline ends. Germline CDR1 SGHNT, CDR2 YYREEE (reference sequence). CDR3 length equals 14 residues. This chain joins TRBV5-4 and TRBJ2-7, with TRBD1 as a possible D gene (5 bases). The clonotype originates from a woman younger than 30 in good health. Sequenced material: blood. The CDR3 DNA reads as TGTGCCAGCACCTATACCCCCGACAGCTACGAGCAGTACTTC. This codes for CASTYTPDSYEQYF.